The rows below give T cell receptor beta chains drawn from one sample of a study of CXCR3-negative and CXCR3-positive naive CD8 T cells. TCRdb reanalyzed the 5' RACE reads and collapses them to one entry per CDR3 protein, without DNA. This sample lists some 130,000 distinct CDR3 sequences; its ten largest clones have 0.45% to 0.55%. The sample comprised naive CXCR3- CD8+ T cells from blood. The source of these receptors is a human donor in good health. Some clones in this sample may be carry-over from other donors' samples. CDR3s include the opening cysteine and the closing phenylalanine or tryptophan. The order of the fields is V gene, J gene, CDR3 length, CDR3 protein.

TRBV12-5	TRBJ2-1	18	CASGLCDCWDRGHNEQFF
TRBV10-2	TRBJ2-1	11	CASSPGDEQFF
TRBV12-3/TRBV12-4	TRBJ1-1	13	CASSSGQWVEAFF
TRBV11-3	TRBJ2-5	16	CASSPFLGGGQETQYF
TRBV5-1	TRBJ2-7	16	CSGPLSRVSRGREQYF
TRBV12-3/TRBV12-4	TRBJ2-1	11	CASGRADEQFF
TRBV12-3/TRBV12-4	TRBJ2-5	16	CASSESGQGALETQYF
TRBV4-3	TRBJ2-7	15	CASSQGRGALYEQYF
TRBV4-2	TRBJ1-1	16	CASSPGTGGLKSEAFF
TRBV10-3	TRBJ2-5	11	CAISVGETQYF
TRBV13	TRBJ2-7	19	CASSPRGSWAERPSYEQYF
TRBV12-3/TRBV12-4	TRBJ1-4	16	CASRSRDRDRFEKLFF
TRBV6-2/TRBV6-3	TRBJ2-7	15	CAIRTPGALSYEQYF
TRBV24-1	TRBJ2-2	18	CATSDTVSVGTNTGELFF
TRBV9	TRBJ2-1	17	CASSVALEGGTRNEQFF
TRBV29-1	TRBJ2-1	16	CSVEDLTSGRGNEQFF
TRBV19	TRBJ2-2	17	CASSPLVGSSGTGELFF
TRBV11-2	TRBJ2-1	16	CASSRDTSNSYNEQFF
TRBV5-1	TRBJ2-5	14	CASSRDYRQETQYF
TRBV28	TRBJ2-5	15	CASSLLQGGQETQYF
TRBV5-8	TRBJ2-7	13	CASSQAGAYEQYF
TRBV20-1	TRBJ2-3	13	CSAGPASTDTQYF
TRBV7-9	TRBJ2-4	14	CASSLTGSKNIQYF
TRBV14	TRBJ2-7	14	CASSPVTGGYEQYF
TRBV13	TRBJ1-2	13	CASSTGQGNGYTF
TRBV7-9	TRBJ1-2	14	CASSGSRENYGYTF
TRBV6-5	TRBJ2-1	21	CASSYSVASGRNGDPIHEQFF
TRBV7-9	TRBJ2-7	15	CASSLEQGGPGEQYF
TRBV11-2	TRBJ2-7	13	CASSSSSSYEQYF